This T cell receptor beta chain is drawn from a study of shared clonotypes between healthy human individuals. About the study: Each donor contributed plates that comprised three CD4 naive, three CD4 memory, two CD8 naive and one CD8 memory. Broader study findings: In general, naive subsets displayed greater estimated richness than memory subsets did.

Remarks on this clone: What it binds is unknown.

TCRdb keeps only in-frame clones here, not all; method: immunoSEQ multiplex PCR. The data show roughly 1,500,000 clones, with 95% to 99% seen just once and approximately 0.44% held by the top ten. V lost 2 bases and J lost 4, with 16 bases in between. The CDR3 has 16 residues. The germline V gene encodes CDR1 LNHNV and CDR2 YYDKDF (reference sequence). Source material: naive CD4+ T cells sorted from blood. Subset reported: CD45RA+ positively selected. The rearrangement joins TRBV15 to TRBJ2-3; D may be TRBD2 (7 bases). The source of this sequence is a man aged 25-45 years in good health. The DNA of the CDR3 is TGTGCCACCAGCAGAAAGGGGGGGATAGGGTCAGATACGCAGTATTTT. It encodes CATSRKGGIGSDTQYF.